The T cell receptor (beta chain) under discussion was sequenced for a study of cytomegalovirus exposure and HLA in healthy donors. This CDR3 is 16 amino acids long. CDR1 is MNHNS and CDR2 is SASEGT in the germline V gene. V trimming: 4 bases; J trimming: 4 bases; junction bases outside the gene matches: 11. In this sample, this clone turned up a few times. PCR involved 60 Vbeta and 13 Jbeta primers. Sequencing used immunoSEQ multiplex PCR; TCRdb keeps in-frame clones, though not all of them. The table has 200,000 to 250,000 clones, over 80% seen once. Sequencing input: PBMCs. V gene TRBV6-1 combines with J gene TRBJ2-3, with 7 bases identical to TRBD1. The clonotype comes from a woman between 40 and 55 years old in good health and CMV-seropositive. The CDR3 loop is CASSVRGRGQADTQYF. In DNA, the CDR3 is TGTGCCAGCAGTGTCCGAGGAAGGGGGCAAGCAGATACGCAGTATTTT.